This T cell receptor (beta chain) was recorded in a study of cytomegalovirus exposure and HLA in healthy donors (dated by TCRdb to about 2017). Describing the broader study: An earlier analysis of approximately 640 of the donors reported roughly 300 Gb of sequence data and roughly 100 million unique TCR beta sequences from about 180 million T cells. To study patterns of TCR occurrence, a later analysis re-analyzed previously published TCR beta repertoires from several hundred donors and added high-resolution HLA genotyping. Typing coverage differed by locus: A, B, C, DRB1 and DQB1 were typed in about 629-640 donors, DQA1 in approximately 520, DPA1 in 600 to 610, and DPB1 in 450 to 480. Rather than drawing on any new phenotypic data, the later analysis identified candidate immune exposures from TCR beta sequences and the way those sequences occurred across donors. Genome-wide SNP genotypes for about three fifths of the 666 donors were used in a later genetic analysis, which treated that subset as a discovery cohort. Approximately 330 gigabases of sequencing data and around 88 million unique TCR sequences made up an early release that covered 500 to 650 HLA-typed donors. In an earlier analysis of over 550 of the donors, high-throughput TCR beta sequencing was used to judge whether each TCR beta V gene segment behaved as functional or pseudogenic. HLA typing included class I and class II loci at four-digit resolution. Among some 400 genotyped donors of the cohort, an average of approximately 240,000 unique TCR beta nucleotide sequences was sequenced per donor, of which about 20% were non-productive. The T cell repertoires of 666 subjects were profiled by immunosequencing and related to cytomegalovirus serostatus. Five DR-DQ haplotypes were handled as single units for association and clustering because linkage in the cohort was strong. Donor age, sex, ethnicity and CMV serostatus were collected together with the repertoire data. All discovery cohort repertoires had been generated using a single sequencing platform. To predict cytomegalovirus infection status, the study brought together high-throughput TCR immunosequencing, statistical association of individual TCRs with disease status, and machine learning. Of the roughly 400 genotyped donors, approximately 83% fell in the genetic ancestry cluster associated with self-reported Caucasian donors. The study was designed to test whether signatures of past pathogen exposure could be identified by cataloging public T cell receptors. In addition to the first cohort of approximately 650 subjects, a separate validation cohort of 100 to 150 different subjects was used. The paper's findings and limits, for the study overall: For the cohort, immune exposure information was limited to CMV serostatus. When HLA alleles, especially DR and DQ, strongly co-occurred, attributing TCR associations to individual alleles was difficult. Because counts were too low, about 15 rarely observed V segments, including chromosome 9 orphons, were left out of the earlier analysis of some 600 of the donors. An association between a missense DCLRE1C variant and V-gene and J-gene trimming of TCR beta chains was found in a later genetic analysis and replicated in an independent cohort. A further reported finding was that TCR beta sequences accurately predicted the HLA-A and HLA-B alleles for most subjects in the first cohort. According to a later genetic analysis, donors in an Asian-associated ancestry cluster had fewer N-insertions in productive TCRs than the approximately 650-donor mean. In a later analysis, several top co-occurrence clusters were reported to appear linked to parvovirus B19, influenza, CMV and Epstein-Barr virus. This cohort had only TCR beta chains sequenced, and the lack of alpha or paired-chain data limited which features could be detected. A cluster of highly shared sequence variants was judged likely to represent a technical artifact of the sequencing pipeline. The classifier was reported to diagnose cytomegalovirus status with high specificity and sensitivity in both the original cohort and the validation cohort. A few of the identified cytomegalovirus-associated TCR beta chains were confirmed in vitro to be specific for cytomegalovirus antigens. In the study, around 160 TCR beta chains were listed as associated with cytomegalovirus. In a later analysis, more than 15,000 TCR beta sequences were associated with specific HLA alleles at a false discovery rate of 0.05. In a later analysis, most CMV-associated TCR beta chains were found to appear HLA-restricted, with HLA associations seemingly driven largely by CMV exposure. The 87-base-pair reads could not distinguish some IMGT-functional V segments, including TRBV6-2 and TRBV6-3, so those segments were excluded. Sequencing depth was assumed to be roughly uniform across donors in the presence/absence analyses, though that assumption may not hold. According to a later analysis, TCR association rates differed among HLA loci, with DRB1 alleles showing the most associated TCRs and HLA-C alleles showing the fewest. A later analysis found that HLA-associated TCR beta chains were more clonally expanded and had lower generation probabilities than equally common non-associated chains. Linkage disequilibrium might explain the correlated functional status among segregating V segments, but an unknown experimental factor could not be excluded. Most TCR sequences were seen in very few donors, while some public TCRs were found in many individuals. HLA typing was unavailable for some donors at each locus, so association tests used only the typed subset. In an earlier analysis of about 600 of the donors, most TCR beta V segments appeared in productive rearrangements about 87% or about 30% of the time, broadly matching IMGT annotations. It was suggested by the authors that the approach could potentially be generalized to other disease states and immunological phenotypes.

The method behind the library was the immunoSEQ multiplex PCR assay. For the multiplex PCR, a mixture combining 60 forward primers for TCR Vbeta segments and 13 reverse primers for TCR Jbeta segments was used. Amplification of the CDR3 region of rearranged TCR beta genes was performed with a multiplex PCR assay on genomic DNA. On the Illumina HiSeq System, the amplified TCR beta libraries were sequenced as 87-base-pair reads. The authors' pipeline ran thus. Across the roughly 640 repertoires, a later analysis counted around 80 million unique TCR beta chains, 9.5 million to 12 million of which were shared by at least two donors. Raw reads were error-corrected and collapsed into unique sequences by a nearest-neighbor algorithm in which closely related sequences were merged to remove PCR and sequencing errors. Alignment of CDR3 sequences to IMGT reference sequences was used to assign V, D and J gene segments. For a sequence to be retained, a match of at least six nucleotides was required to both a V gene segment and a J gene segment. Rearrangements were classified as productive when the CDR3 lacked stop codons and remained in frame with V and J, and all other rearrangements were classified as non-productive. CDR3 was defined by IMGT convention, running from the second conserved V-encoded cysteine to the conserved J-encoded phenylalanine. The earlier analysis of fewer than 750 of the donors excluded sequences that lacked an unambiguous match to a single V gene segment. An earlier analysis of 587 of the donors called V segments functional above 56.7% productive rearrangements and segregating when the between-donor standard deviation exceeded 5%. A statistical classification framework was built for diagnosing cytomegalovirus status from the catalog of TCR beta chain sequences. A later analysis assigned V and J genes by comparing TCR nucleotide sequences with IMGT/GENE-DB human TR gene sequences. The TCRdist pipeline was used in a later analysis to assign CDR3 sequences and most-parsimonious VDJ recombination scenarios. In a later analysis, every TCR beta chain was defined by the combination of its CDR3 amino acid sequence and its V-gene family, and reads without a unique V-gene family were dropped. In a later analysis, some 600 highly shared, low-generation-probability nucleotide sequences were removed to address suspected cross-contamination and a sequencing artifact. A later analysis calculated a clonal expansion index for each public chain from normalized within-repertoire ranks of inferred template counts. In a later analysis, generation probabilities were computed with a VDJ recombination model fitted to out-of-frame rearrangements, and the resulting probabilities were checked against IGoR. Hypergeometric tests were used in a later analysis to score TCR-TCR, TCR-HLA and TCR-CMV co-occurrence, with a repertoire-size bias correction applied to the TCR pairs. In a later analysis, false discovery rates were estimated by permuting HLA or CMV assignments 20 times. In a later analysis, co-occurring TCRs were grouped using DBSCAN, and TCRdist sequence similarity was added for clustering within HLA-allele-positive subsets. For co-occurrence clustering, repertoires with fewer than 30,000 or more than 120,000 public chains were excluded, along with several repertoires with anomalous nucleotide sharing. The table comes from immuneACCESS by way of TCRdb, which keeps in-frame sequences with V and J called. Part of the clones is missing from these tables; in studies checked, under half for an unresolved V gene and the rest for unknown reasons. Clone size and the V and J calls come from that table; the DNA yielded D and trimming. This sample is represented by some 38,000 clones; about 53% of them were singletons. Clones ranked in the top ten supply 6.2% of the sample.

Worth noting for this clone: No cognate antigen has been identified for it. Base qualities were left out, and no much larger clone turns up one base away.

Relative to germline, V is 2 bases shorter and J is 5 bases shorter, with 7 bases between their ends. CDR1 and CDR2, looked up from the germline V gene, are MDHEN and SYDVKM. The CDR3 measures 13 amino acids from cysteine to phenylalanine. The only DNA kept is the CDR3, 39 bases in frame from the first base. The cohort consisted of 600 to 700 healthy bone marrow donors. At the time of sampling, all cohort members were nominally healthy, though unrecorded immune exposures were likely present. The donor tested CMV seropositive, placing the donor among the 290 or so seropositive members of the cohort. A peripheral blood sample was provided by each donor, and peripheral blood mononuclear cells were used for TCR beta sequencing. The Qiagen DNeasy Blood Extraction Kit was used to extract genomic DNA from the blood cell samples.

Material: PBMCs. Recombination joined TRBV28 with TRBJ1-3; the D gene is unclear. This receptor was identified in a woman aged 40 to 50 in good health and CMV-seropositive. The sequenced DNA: TGTGCCAGCAGTTTACACAGCCGAAACACCATATATTTT. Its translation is CASSLHSRNTIYF.